This entry features one T cell receptor (beta chain) sequence. These data are taken from a study of blood T cell repertoires in COVID-19. Study summary: Researchers got acute and convalescent COVID-19 samples from the United States, Italy and Spain.

The table came from immunoSEQ multiplex PCR; TCRdb's copy has only in-frame clones and leaves some out. Here the sample spans about 49,000 clones, approximately 90% being singletons. CDR3 length: 15 amino acids. The receptor's source is a man older than 75 with acute or convalescent COVID-19. The material sequenced was peripheral blood. The chain combines TRBV12-2 with TRBJ1-2; the D segment call TRBD1 is taken from the table without a DNA check. TRBV12-2 is a known pseudogene. The chain's CDR3 is CASRLLQKPPYGYTF. Written as DNA, the CDR3 is TGTGCAAGTCGCTTACTTCAGAAACCTCCGTATGGCTACACCTTC.